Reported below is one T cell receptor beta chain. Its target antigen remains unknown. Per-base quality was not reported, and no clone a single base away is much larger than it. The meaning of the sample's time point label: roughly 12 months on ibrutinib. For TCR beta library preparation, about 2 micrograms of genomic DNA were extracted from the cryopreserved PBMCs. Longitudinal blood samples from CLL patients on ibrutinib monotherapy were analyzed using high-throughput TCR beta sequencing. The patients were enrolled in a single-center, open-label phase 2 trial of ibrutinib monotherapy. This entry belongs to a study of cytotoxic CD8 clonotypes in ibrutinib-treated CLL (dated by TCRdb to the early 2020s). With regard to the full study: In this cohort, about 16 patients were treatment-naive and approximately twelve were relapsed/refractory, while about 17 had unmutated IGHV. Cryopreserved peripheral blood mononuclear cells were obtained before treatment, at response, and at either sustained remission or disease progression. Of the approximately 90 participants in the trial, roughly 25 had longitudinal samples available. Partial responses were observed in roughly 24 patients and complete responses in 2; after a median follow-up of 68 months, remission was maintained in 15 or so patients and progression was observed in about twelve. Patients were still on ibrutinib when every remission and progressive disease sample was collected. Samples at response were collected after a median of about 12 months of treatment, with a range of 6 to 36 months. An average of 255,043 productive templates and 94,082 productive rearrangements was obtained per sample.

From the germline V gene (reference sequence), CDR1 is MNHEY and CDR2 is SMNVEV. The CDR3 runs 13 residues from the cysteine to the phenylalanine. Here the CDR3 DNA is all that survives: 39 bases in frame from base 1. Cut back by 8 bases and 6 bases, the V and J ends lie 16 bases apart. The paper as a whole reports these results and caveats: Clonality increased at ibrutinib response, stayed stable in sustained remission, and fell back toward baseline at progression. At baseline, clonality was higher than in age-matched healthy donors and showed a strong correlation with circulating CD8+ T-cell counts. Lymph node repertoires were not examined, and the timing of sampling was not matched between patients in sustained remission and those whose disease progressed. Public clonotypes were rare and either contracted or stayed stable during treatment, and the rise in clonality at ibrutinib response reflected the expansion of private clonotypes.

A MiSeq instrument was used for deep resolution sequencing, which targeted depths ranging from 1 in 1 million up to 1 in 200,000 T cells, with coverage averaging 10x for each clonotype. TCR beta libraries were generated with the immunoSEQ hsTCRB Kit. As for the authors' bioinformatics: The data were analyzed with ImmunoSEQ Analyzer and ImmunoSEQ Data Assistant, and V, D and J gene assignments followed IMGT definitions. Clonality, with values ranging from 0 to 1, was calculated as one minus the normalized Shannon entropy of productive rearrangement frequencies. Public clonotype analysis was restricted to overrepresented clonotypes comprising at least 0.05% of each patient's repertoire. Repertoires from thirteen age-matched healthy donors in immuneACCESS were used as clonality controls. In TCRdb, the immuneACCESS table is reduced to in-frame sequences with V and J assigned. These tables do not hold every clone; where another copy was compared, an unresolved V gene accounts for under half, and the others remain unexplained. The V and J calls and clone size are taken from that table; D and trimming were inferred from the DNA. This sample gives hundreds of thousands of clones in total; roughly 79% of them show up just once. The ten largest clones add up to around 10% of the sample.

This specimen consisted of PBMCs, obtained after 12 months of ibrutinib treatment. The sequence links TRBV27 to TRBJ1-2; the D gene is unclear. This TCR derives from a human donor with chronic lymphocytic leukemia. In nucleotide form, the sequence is TGTGCCAGCGATAAACTGGGCGATGATGGCTACACCTTC. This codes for CASDKLGDDGYTF.